Presented here are 16 T cell receptor beta chains from one specimen sequenced in a study of cytomegalovirus exposure and HLA in healthy donors (dated by TCRdb to about 2017). The library was obtained by the immunoSEQ multiplex PCR assay. The multiplex PCR relied on a mix of 60 forward primers for TCR Vbeta segments and 13 reverse primers for TCR Jbeta segments. TCRdb re-hosts the immuneACCESS table, in-frame sequences only. Its copies lack some clones; in the studies checked, an unresolved V gene accounts for under half of them, and the cause for the rest is not known. Across this sample there are approximately 130,000 clones, with around 83% seen only once. Roughly 2.6% of the sample is taken by the ten largest. The material sequenced was PBMCs. The receptors come from a man aged 50-60 years in good health and CMV-seronegative.

The V and J genes are TRBV30 and TRBJ2-5, with a tentative D call TRBD2 (6 bases). The J call may be in error: the DNA end matches TRBJ2-7 better. The CDR3 runs 15 residues. From germline, CDR1 is GTSNPN and CDR2 SVGIG (reference sequence). This CDR3 reads CACGAGRTGMDEQYF. The CDR3 region has the DNA TGTGCCTGCGGGGCGGGACGCACTGGCATGGACGAGCAGTACTTC.

The chain uses TRBV6-5 and TRBJ1-2; 7 nucleotides match TRBD1. V shed 2 bases and J 4 bases; nucleotides not matched to a gene: 4. Germline V lookup: CDR1 MNHEY, CDR2 SVGAGI. This CDR3 has 14 amino acids. CDR3 loop: CASSYGGQPYGYTF. The CDR3 nucleotides are TGTGCCAGCAGTTACGGGGGACAGCCCTATGGCTACACCTTC.

In this sample, this clone turned up a few times. The chain uses TRBV10-2 and TRBJ1-1; D is perhaps TRBD1 (5 bases). V was clipped by 4 bases and J by 11 bases, with 11 bases between them. In germline, CDR1 is WSHSY, CDR2 SAAADI. The CDR3 extends over 11 amino acids. CDR3: CASSGGLGAFF. Written as DNA, the CDR3 is TGCGCCAGCAGTGGGGGACTAGGGGCTTTCTTT.

The chain has TRBV11-2 and TRBJ1-2, with TRBD1 as a possible D gene (6 bases). There are 13 residues in the CDR3. Germline loops: CDR1 SGHAT, CDR2 FQNNGV. V was trimmed by 1 base and J by 8 bases, leaving 11 bases between them. CDR3 coding DNA: TGTGCCAGCAGCTTAGTGGGGGCTGGGGGCTACACCTTC. Translated, it gives CASSLVGAGGYTF.

The chain is built from TRBV7-9 and TRBJ2-3; no definite D call. The CDR3 totals 18 residues. The V end was cut by 5 bases, the J end by 2 bases, with 23 bases between. Germline CDR1 and CDR2: SEHNR and FQNEAQ (reference sequence). CDR3 coding DNA: TGTGCCAGCAGCCCCACGCTGGCCCTAGGTCACATCACAGATACGCAGTATTTT. Amino acid sequence: CASSPTLALGHITDTQYF. The full variable domain, completed using reference TRBV7-9 and TRBJ2-3, is DTGVSQNPRHKITKRGQNVTFRCDPISEHNRLYWYRQTLGQGPEFLTYFQNEAQLEKSRLLSDRFSAERPKGSFSTLEIQRTEQGDSAMYLCASSPTLALGHITDTQYFGPGTRLTVL.

About this clone: Its ends do not fully match the called genes, so a read error is possible. The rearrangement links TRBV15 to TRBJ2-1; D is possibly TRBD1 (6 bases). Germline V lookup: CDR1 LNHNV, CDR2 YYDKDF (reference sequence). The CDR3 runs 14 residues. The CDR3 is CATSRDGSGTYRIF. The CDR3 bases are TGTGCCACCAGCAGAGATGGCTCCGGGACATACCGCATCTTC.

The chain links TRBV15 to TRBJ1-1; no definite D call. CDR1 is LNHNV, CDR2 YYDKDF, per germline (reference sequence). V lost 1 base and J 0 bases, leaving 9 bases between the germline ends. The CDR3 is made up of 15 amino acids. DNA for the CDR3: TGTGCCACCAGCAGAGGTGGCGGCCTGAACACTGAAGCTTTCTTT. This translates into CATSRGGGLNTEAFF.

Points on this clone: At the DNA level, this CDR3 is encoded by other sequences in the same sample as well. This chain joins TRBV5-1 and TRBJ2-2; 10 nucleotides agree with TRBD1. V lost 2 bases, J lost 6 bases, and 4 bases stayed unmatched. The V gene's germline CDR1 is SGHRS and CDR2 YFSETQ. The CDR3 contains 15 residues. The CDR3 is CASSLGGQGSGELFF. CDR3 bases: TGCGCCAGCAGCTTAGGGGGACAGGGGTCCGGGGAGCTGTTTTTT.

The rearrangement joins TRBV2 to TRBJ2-1; possibly TRBD2 for D (6 bases). The germline V gene has CDR1 SNHLY and CDR2 FYNNEI. This CDR3 has 15 amino acids. V was shortened by 7 bases and J by 1 base, with 14 bases between the two germline ends. Here the CDR3 DNA reads TGTGCCAGCAACACCGAGAGCGGGTCCTACAATGAGCAGTTCTTC. Protein: CASNTESGSYNEQFF.

A few counts support this clone. J is TRBJ1-1 and V is TRBV5-6; unclear D gene. Germline CDR1 and CDR2: SGHDT and YYEEEE. V dropped 6 bases and J dropped 6 bases, with 18 bases sitting between them. The CDR3 has 14 residues. CDR3 in DNA: TGTGCCAGCACCCCCGCGGGAGGAGCAGCTGAAGCTTTCTTT. It yields the protein CASTPAGGAAEAFF.

The chain carries TRBV29-1 and TRBJ2-7; TRBD1 agrees at 8 bases. V shed 1 base, J shed 6 bases, and the junction held 11 bases outside the gene matches. The CDR3 runs to 15 residues. Germline CDR1 and CDR2: SQVTM and ANQGSEA. The CDR3 nucleotides read TGCAGCGTTGAAGGTGAGACAGGGGCGCCGGGCGAGCAGTACTTC. This encodes CSVEGETGAPGEQYF.

This clone occurred once. The V and J genes are TRBV6-5 and TRBJ1-1, with D perhaps TRBD1 (6 bases). Germline V gene data show CDR1 as MNHEY and CDR2 as SVGAGI. The CDR3 is 13 residues long. V was shortened by 6 bases and J by 0 bases, with 8 bases between the two germline ends. The CDR3 loop reads CASSGTLNTEAFF. Here the CDR3 DNA reads TGTGCCAGCAGCGGGACACTGAACACTGAAGCTTTCTTT.

J is TRBJ1-1 and V is TRBV19; D ambiguous. The CDR3 sequence is 17 residues long. Germline V lookup: CDR1 LNHDA, CDR2 SQIVND (reference sequence). V was shortened by 3 bases and J by 3 bases, with 20 bases between the two germline ends. CDR3 coding DNA: TGTGCCAGTAGTATCTCGGGTTGGCTGACGTCGGACACTGAAGCTTTCTTT. This sequence encodes CASSISGWLTSDTEAFF.

The V and J genes are TRBV2 and TRBJ2-3; the match to TRBD2 covers 9 bases. Trimming removed 1 base from V and 5 bases from J; junction bases left unmatched: 10. The V gene's germline CDR1 is SNHLY and CDR2 FYNNEI. CDR3 size: 17 residues. The CDR3 loop reads CASSEGGTSLAQDTQYF. In DNA form, the CDR3 reads TGTGCCAGCAGTGAAGGTGGGACTAGCTTGGCGCAAGATACGCAGTATTTT.

The chain carries TRBV6-1 and TRBJ1-6, with TRBD1 identical over 7 bases. V gave up 4 bases and J gave up 0 bases; unmatched junction bases: 3. The germline V gene encodes CDR1 MNHNS and CDR2 SASEGT. The CDR3 loop spans 16 amino acids. In DNA, the CDR3 is TGTGCCAGCAGTGGTGGGGACAGCTCCTATAATTCACCCCTCCACTTT. Amino acid sequence: CASSGGDSSYNSPLHF.

The chain links TRBV6-5 to TRBJ2-2; maybe TRBD2 (6 bases). The CDR3 extends over 15 amino acids. CDR1 MNHEY and CDR2 SVGAGI come from the germline V gene. The V end lost 0 bases, the J end lost 5 bases, and 10 bases lay between the germline ends. The DNA of the CDR3 is TGTGCCAGCAGTTACTCCCGTGGGGGGACCGGGGAGCTGTTTTTT. Encoded protein: CASSYSRGGTGELFF.